This TCR beta chain was identified in a study of human T cells and chemical hapten exposure. This clonotype has a handful of counts. Its antigen is as yet unknown. For the library, individual cDNA molecules each received unique molecular identifiers. Methods used by the authors: Samples ranged from 23,224 to 690,600 TCRs, with a median of approximately 96,000. Using its own MiXCR run on the reads, TCRdb lists one record per CDR3 protein. For this entry, the V and J calls and clone size follow TCRdb and not the study's own pipeline. Among fewer than 150,000 distinct CDR3 sequences listed, approximately 9.3% were seen once. The V gene's germline CDR1 is SGHDN and CDR2 FVKESK. V was clipped by 0 bases and J by 9 bases; unmatched bases: 6. The CDR3 covers 16 residues. Study-wide results and limits: Unchanged with DPC sensitization were TCRs above 1 in 1000 frequency.

The total RNA was obtained from whole blood that was not fractionated. The sequencing sample was made of whole blood. This chain links TRBV14 with TRBJ2-1, with 12 positions matching TRBD2. This TCR derives from a human donor in good health. Some clones in this sample may be carry-over from other donors' samples. This CDR3 reads CASSQDRTSGTREQFF. The CDR3 bases are TGTGCCAGCAGCCAAGATAGGACTAGCGGGACGCGTGAGCAGTTCTTC.